Each of the 2 T cell receptor beta chains below was sequenced from the same sample in a study of blood T cell repertoires in COVID-19. Produced via immunoSEQ multiplex PCR; TCRdb's table is partial and in-frame only. The sample contains about 74,000 clones, roughly four fifths of which appear only once. The specimen sequenced was peripheral blood. Receptors originate from a man in his sixties or seventies with acute or convalescent COVID-19.

The sample holds one count of this clone. The V and J genes are TRBV4-1 and TRBJ1-1, with unresolved D. CDR1 and CDR2 from the germline V gene are MGHRA and YSYEKL. Between the trimmed V and J ends, which lost 1 base and 1 base, there was a span of 7 bases. This CDR3 region has 14 residues. Here the CDR3 DNA reads TGCGCCAGCAGCCAAGTACACCGGAACACTGAAGCTTTCTTT. Its protein product is CASSQVHRNTEAFF.

CDR3 in amino acids: CASSPFAYNEQFF. CDR3 nucleotide sequence: TGTGCCAGCTCACCATTCGCCTACAATGAGCAGTTCTTC. The chain uses TRBV18 and TRBJ2-1, with D unclear. The CDR3 runs 13 residues. The V gene's germline CDR1 is KGHSH and CDR2 LQKENI. The V end was cut by 2 bases, the J end by 2 bases, with 4 bases between.